The present T cell receptor beta chain was sequenced within a study of cytomegalovirus exposure and HLA in healthy donors. About the research overall: Out of about 180 million T cells, an earlier analysis found around 110 million unique TCR beta sequences in total.

The V end lost 0 bases, the J end lost 0 bases, and 14 bases lay between the germline ends. CDR3 length: 17 amino acids. Germline V lookup: CDR1 LGHNA, CDR2 YSLEER. The PCR contained 60 Vbeta and 13 Jbeta primers. Profiled with immunoSEQ multiplex PCR; TCRdb holds only in-frame clones, not every one. The sample shows nearly 95,000 clones, approximately 63% of them seen only once. On this clone itself: The antigen is unknown.

Study-wide points: Exclusion applied to some V segments, including TRBV6-2 and TRBV6-3, as they were indistinguishable. Later work showed greater clonal expansion in HLA-associated TCR beta chains than in equally common others.

V gene TRBV4-3 combines with J gene TRBJ2-5, with a possible D match to TRBD2 (5 bases). The clonotype comes from a woman aged 25 to 45 in good health and CMV-seronegative. Sequencing was performed on PBMCs. CDR3 in DNA: TGCGCCAGCAGCCAAGAATTAGGAGGCTGGCACCAAGAGACCCAGTACTTC. The encoded protein is CASSQELGGWHQETQYF.